This T cell receptor (beta chain) comes out of a study of identical twins. The CDR3 has 10 amino acids. Germline V gives CDR1 SQVTM, CDR2 ANQGSEA. The V end lost 3 bases, the J end lost 9 bases, and 6 bases lay between the germline ends. In its sample, this clonotype was seen many times. Its antigen remains unidentified. Points from the study as a whole: Out-of-frame beta sequences exhibited a weaker degree of excess twin sharing.

A universal primer site arose from template switching, and cDNA bore unique molecular identifiers. TCRdb re-called the 5' RACE reads through MiXCR, storing one row per CDR3 protein. The sample has approximately 620,000 distinct CDR3 sequences; less than 10% are singletons. This same sample was also part of a study on yellow fever vaccine responses in identical twins.

V gene TRBV29-1 combines with J gene TRBJ2-1; maybe TRBD2 (6 bases). The TCR originated in a woman younger than 35 in good health. Sequencing was done on a sample of PBMCs. The CDR3: CSVEEGEQFF. The CDR3 region has the DNA TGCAGCGTTGAGGAGGGTGAGCAGTTCTTC.